Listed here are 17 T cell receptor beta chains from one sample, sequenced in a study of T cells in tuberculosis. This table comes from immunoSEQ multiplex PCR, and its TCRdb copy is limited to in-frame clones, with some not included. The sample includes about 28,000 clones, about 90% of them seen just once. Sequencing used PBMCs. Receptors originate from a donor aged 10-35 years with latent tuberculosis or without tuberculosis infection.

The chain links TRBV5-6 to TRBJ2-2, with TRBD2 as a possible D gene (5 bases). V was cut by 4 bases and J by 5 bases, with 21 bases left in between. This CDR3 has 17 residues. CDR1 is SGHDT and CDR2 is YYEEEE in the germline V gene. As DNA, the CDR3 is TGTGCCAGCAGCCGGAACTTGGTGGGCCCGGGGACCGGGGAGCTGTTTTTT. Amino acids: CASSRNLVGPGTGELFF.

This chain links TRBV29-1 with TRBJ2-3, with unresolved D. The V and J ends lost 5 bases and 6 bases respectively, with 6 bases between them. The CDR3 runs to 10 residues. Germline CDR1 and CDR2: SQVTM and ANQGSEA. The DNA of the CDR3 is TGCAGCGTTTCGTTTGATACGCAGTATTTT. Residues: CSVSFDTQYF.

This CDR3 is CASSIDRGLLSNQPQHF. The CDR3 nucleotides are TGTGCCAGTAGTATTGACAGGGGGCTCCTTAGCAATCAGCCCCAGCATTTT. The gene calls are TRBV19 and TRBJ1-5; 10 nucleotides agree with TRBD1. The CDR3 consists of 17 residues. With 3 bases clipped from V and 0 bases from J, the junction kept 5 bases outside the gene matches. Germline assignment: CDR1 LNHDA and CDR2 SQIVND (reference sequence).

The V and J genes are TRBV5-4 and TRBJ2-1; 7 bases map to TRBD2. The CDR3 extends over 14 amino acids. CDR1 is SGHNT and CDR2 is YYREEE in the germline V gene (reference sequence). After removal of 3 bases from V and 5 bases from J, the junction contained 5 bases not matched to a gene. The CDR3 protein is CASSSGLIHNEQFF. The CDR3 DNA is TGTGCCAGCAGCTCGGGACTAATACACAATGAGCAGTTCTTC.

This chain joins TRBV6-1 and TRBJ1-4; D gene unclear. Trimming removed 3 bases from V and 11 bases from J, with 16 bases in between. CDR3 length equals 14 residues. Germline loops: CDR1 MNHNS, CDR2 SASEGT. CDR3 amino acids: CASSELTSGVKLFF. Written as DNA, the CDR3 is TGTGCCAGCAGTGAGCTAACCTCGGGTGTCAAACTGTTTTTT.

The chain carries TRBV19 and TRBJ2-5; a weak D match, TRBD1 (6 bases). V was cut by 5 bases and J by 5 bases, with 12 bases left in between. In germline, CDR1 is LNHDA, CDR2 SQIVND (reference sequence). The CDR3 has 13 amino acids. The CDR3 is CASSRTARETQYF. CDR3 in DNA: TGTGCCAGTAGTCGGACAGCCCGGGAGACCCAGTACTTC.

The V gene is TRBV9, the J gene TRBJ1-2; unclear D gene. Germline V gene data show CDR1 as SGDLS and CDR2 as YYNGEE. The V and J ends lost 0 bases and 0 bases respectively, with 9 bases between them. This CDR3 has 15 residues. CDR3 region: CASSVVNTPNYGYTF. CDR3 sequence (DNA): TGTGCCAGCAGCGTAGTTAACACCCCTAACTATGGCTACACCTTC.

This clone was recorded only once. The J gene is TRBJ1-1, the V gene TRBV29-1, with 7 bases aligning to TRBD1. Germline V gene data show CDR1 as SQVTM and CDR2 as ANQGSEA. With 6 bases clipped from V and 2 bases from J, the junction kept 15 bases outside the gene matches. The CDR3 loop spans 16 amino acids. For the CDR3, the DNA is TGCAGCGTCCCCACAGGGGCAAGAGGAATTAACACTGAAGCTTTCTTT. Protein product: CSVPTGARGINTEAFF. Together with reference TRBV29-1 and TRBJ1-1, the CDR3 gives the full variable domain: SAVISQKPSRDICQRGTSLTIQCQVDSQVTMMFWYRQQPGQSLTLIATANQGSEATYESGFVIDKFPISRPNLTFSTLTVSNMSPEDSSIYLCSVPTGARGINTEAFFGQGTRLTVV.

The rearrangement uses TRBV2 and TRBJ2-7; 9 nucleotides align to TRBD1. Trimming removed 5 bases from V and 5 bases from J; junction bases left unmatched: 7. The CDR3 loop spans 14 amino acids. Germline V CDR1 and CDR2: SNHLY, FYNNEI. CDR3 region: CASSPDRGSDEQYF. The CDR3 DNA reads as TGTGCCAGCAGTCCGGACAGGGGTAGCGACGAGCAGTACTTC.

This clone has just a few counts. The chain links TRBV7-2 to TRBJ2-7, with 8 nucleotides matching TRBD1. V lost 5 bases, J lost 1 base, and 10 bases stayed unmatched. Germline V gives CDR1 SGHTA, CDR2 FQGNSA. CDR3 size: 16 residues. CDR3 sequence: CASSTAAGGSSYEQYF. The CDR3 DNA reads as TGTGCCAGCAGCACTGCGGCAGGGGGCAGTTCCTACGAGCAGTACTTC.

This clone came up once. The rearrangement links TRBV28 to TRBJ1-1; possibly TRBD1 for D (5 bases). This CDR3 is built from 13 residues. Germline assignment: CDR1 MDHEN and CDR2 SYDVKM. Trimming left V 3 bases short and J 0 bases short, with 5 bases between. CDR3 nucleotides: TGTGCCAGCAGTTTGACAGTGAACACTGAAGCTTTCTTT. Translated, it gives CASSLTVNTEAFF.

The V gene is TRBV7-9, the J gene TRBJ1-6, with D perhaps matching TRBD1 (6 bases). The V end was cut by 3 bases, the J end by 10 bases, with 19 bases between. The CDR3 consists of 16 residues. CDR1 is SEHNR and CDR2 is FQNEAQ in the germline V gene (reference sequence). CDR3 loop: CASSLGWVTGHSPLHF. DNA of the CDR3: TGTGCCAGCAGCTTGGGGTGGGTTACAGGGCACTCACCCCTCCACTTT.

The chain couples TRBV25-1 to TRBJ2-6, with D perhaps TRBD1 (7 bases). V lost 5 bases, J lost 2 bases, and 16 bases lay in between. This CDR3 comprises 17 residues. Germline values: CDR1 MGHDK, CDR2 SYGVNS. This CDR3 reads CASSTQGGGAGANVLTF. As DNA, the CDR3 is TGTGCCAGCAGTACCCAAGGAGGGGGCGCTGGGGCCAACGTCCTGACTTTC. The entire variable domain, with the rest obtained from reference TRBV25-1 and TRBJ2-6, is as follows: EADIYQTPRYLVIGTGKKITLECSQTMGHDKMYWYQQDPGMELHLIHYSYGVNSTEKGDLSSESTVSRIRTEHFPLTLESARPSHTSQYLCASSTQGGGAGANVLTFGAGSRLTVL.

This rearrangement joins TRBV5-1 to TRBJ2-1; weak D call: TRBD1 (6 bases). The CDR3 is made up of 15 amino acids. Germline-derived CDR1 and CDR2 are SGHRS and YFSETQ. Trimming took 1 base from V and 1 from J, leaving 9 bases between them. CDR3 loop: CASSLLGASYNEQFF. CDR3 nucleotide sequence: TGCGCCAGCAGCTTGCTGGGGGCGTCCTACAATGAGCAGTTCTTC.

The chain joins TRBV6-5 to TRBJ1-6; D remains ambiguous. Trimming left V 0 bases short and J 6 bases short, with 9 bases between. CDR3 length: 15 amino acids. Germline CDR1 and CDR2: MNHEY and SVGAGI. Here the CDR3 DNA reads TGTGCCAGCAGTTACTCGGCAGGCCTTAATTCACCCCTCCACTTT. Its protein product is CASSYSAGLNSPLHF.

This rearrangement joins TRBV7-2 to TRBJ2-3; the match to TRBD2 covers 11 bases. This CDR3 spans 17 amino acids. Germline trimming cut 5 bases from V and 0 bases from J; bases unmatched to any gene: 7. Per germline, CDR1 SGHTA and CDR2 FQGNSA. CDR3 DNA: TGTGCCAGCAGCCAACTAGCGGGGGCCGCTAGCACAGATACGCAGTATTTT. Translated: CASSQLAGAASTDTQYF.

The CDR3 spells CASSPRMDSSVYEQYF. The CDR3 DNA reads TGTGCCAGCAGCCCGAGAATGGACAGTTCAGTCTACGAGCAGTACTTC. The chain is built from TRBV7-6 and TRBJ2-7; TRBD1 might be the D (6 bases). The length of the CDR3 is 16 residues. Looked up from germline, CDR1 is SGHVS and CDR2 is FNYEAQ. Deletions cut 5 bases from V and 3 bases from J, with 20 bases between. Based on the CDR3 plus reference TRBV7-6 and TRBJ2-7, the full variable domain is GAGVSQSPRYKVTKRGQDVALRCDPISGHVSLYWYRQALGQGPEFLTYFNYEAQQDKSGLPNDRFSAERPEGSISTLTIQRTEQRDSAMYRCASSPRMDSSVYEQYFGPGTRLTVT.